The 27 T cell receptor beta chains reported below all come from one sample, sequenced in a study of blood T cell repertoires in COVID-19. Clones were read by immunoSEQ multiplex PCR, and TCRdb kept only the in-frame ones, dropping some. The sample carries around 280,000 clones, approximately 90% recorded once. The source material was PBMCs or T cells enriched from blood (not recorded which). These receptor sequences come from a woman aged 40-49 years who had recovered from COVID-19.

The table lists this clone with a count of one. The rearrangement links TRBV18 to TRBJ2-5; 7 nucleotides align to TRBD2. Germline values: CDR1 KGHSH, CDR2 LQKENI. The J segment lost 2 bases and the V segment lost 3 bases, leaving 6 bases of the junction unmatched. The CDR3 totals 15 residues. This CDR3 is CASSPMGLPQETQYF. The DNA for the CDR3 is TGTGCCAGCTCACCGATGGGACTACCTCAAGAGACCCAGTACTTC.

V gene TRBV6-1 combines with J gene TRBJ1-2, with D unresolved. This CDR3 region has 12 residues. CDR1 and CDR2 (germline): MNHNS, SASEGT. Between the trimmed V and J ends, which lost 3 bases and 8 bases, there was a span of 10 bases. The CDR3 coding sequence is TGTGCCAGCAGTGACAGTTTGGAGGGCTACACCTTC. Translation gives CASSDSLEGYTF.

The chain joins TRBV4-3 to TRBJ2-2; 8 positions agree with TRBD1. Trimming cost V 3 bases and J 9 bases; bases outside gene matches: 3. Germline V gene sequence: CDR1 LGHNA, CDR2 YSLEER. The length of the CDR3 is 13 residues. The CDR3 reads CASSQRTGRELFF. As DNA, the CDR3 is TGCGCCAGCAGCCAGCGGACAGGGAGGGAGCTGTTTTTT.

This clone is a singleton in its sample. An end of the junction differs from the germline gene, which may be a read error. This chain links TRBV7-7 with TRBJ2-3; 8 bases are a match to TRBD2. The CDR3 spans 15 residues. Germline CDR1 SSHAT, CDR2 FNYEAQ (reference sequence). The CDR3 bases are TGTGCTAGCAGCGCCCAACTAGCGGGCACAGATACGCAGTATTTT. As protein: CASSAQLAGTDTQYF.

On this clone: An end of the junction differs from the germline gene, which may be a read error. The V gene is TRBV30, the J gene TRBJ2-3, with TRBD2 matching over 10 bases. This CDR3 has 14 residues. The germline V gene encodes CDR1 GTSNPN and CDR2 SVGIG (reference sequence). CDR3 in amino acids: CAGRLAGGTDTQYF. Here the CDR3 DNA reads TGTGCCGGGAGACTAGCGGGCGGCACAGATACGCAGTATTTT.

This clone was seen only a few times. V is TRBV7-2 and J is TRBJ2-2, with TRBD1 matching over 7 bases. The CDR3 contains 15 residues. Trimming at V came to 2 bases and at J to 0 bases, leaving 0 bases not matched to a gene. The germline V gene has CDR1 SGHTA and CDR2 FQGNSA. The CDR3 spells CASSLQGANTGELFF. In DNA, the CDR3 is TGTGCCAGCAGCTTACAGGGGGCGAACACCGGGGAGCTGTTTTTT.

The V and J genes are TRBV25-1 and TRBJ2-3, with D unclear. V was cut by 3 bases and J by 0 bases, with 13 bases left in between. The germline CDR1 and CDR2 sequences are MGHDK and SYGVNS. The CDR3 loop spans 16 amino acids. CDR3 protein: CASSDTADGSTDTQYF. The CDR3 region has the DNA TGTGCCAGCAGTGACACGGCGGATGGCAGCACAGATACGCAGTATTTT.

The V gene is TRBV7-6, the J gene TRBJ1-3, with D unresolved. V lost 0 bases and J 2 bases, leaving 14 bases between the germline ends. This CDR3 region has 17 residues. CDR1 and CDR2 from the germline V gene are SGHVS and FNYEAQ. CDR3 sequence: CASSLAPPGGTGNTIYF. The DNA of the CDR3 is TGTGCCAGCAGCTTAGCCCCTCCAGGAGGAACTGGAAACACCATATATTTT. Full variable domain (remainder filled in from reference TRBV7-6 and TRBJ1-3): GAGVSQSPRYKVTKRGQDVALRCDPISGHVSLYWYRQALGQGPEFLTYFNYEAQQDKSGLPNDRFSAERPEGSISTLTIQRTEQRDSAMYRCASSLAPPGGTGNTIYFGEGSWLTVV.

This chain uses TRBV5-8 with TRBJ2-3; D perhaps matches TRBD1 (8 bases). The V gene lost 2 bases and the J gene lost 4 bases, with 17 bases spanning the gap. The CDR3 has 16 amino acids. Germline lookup yields CDR1 SGHTS and CDR2 YDEGEE. CDR3 sequence: CASSFQGAGVADTQYF. The CDR3, as DNA: TGTGCCAGCAGCTTTCAGGGGGCGGGAGTTGCAGATACGCAGTATTTT.

The chain has TRBV9 and TRBJ2-1, with D possibly being TRBD2 (5 bases). Per germline, CDR1 SGDLS and CDR2 YYNGEE. With 0 bases removed from V and 6 bases from J, the gap between germline ends came to 16 bases. CDR3 length: 16 residues. The chain's CDR3 is CASSVGGPITRNEQFF. The CDR3 DNA reads TGTGCCAGCAGCGTAGGAGGGCCCATTACTCGCAATGAGCAGTTCTTC.

The chain joins TRBV18 to TRBJ2-1; D call uncertain. Germline V gene data show CDR1 as KGHSH and CDR2 as LQKENI. V was shortened by 3 bases and J by 8 bases, with 8 bases between the two germline ends. This CDR3 is built from 12 residues. In nucleotides, the CDR3 is TGTGCCAGCTCACCGAACGTAGATGAGCAGTTCTTC. Amino acids: CASSPNVDEQFF. Variable domain in full (rest from reference TRBV18 and TRBJ2-1): NAGVMQNPRHLVRRRGQEARLRCSPMKGHSHVYWYRQLPEEGLKFMVYLQKENIIDESGMPKERFSAEFPKEGPSILRIQQVVRGDSAAYFCASSPNVDEQFFGPGTRLTVL.

The chain combines TRBV7-3 with TRBJ2-2; maybe TRBD1 (6 bases). Germline V lookup: CDR1 SGHTA, CDR2 FQGTGA. V shed 0 bases and J shed 6 bases, with 20 bases lying between them. The CDR3 length is 18 residues. The CDR3 reads CASSLTPPTGFNPGELFF. In DNA, the CDR3 is TGTGCCAGCAGCTTAACCCCTCCTACAGGGTTTAACCCCGGGGAGCTGTTTTTT.

Concerning this clone itself: An end of the junction does not agree with germline; a read error may underlie this. This chain connects TRBV3-1 (or the pseudogene TRBV3-2) to TRBJ2-7; 15 positions match TRBD2. CDR1 is LGHDT and CDR2 is YNNKEL in the germline V gene (reference sequence). The CDR3 extends over 14 amino acids. The chain's CDR3 is CASSQGTSGREGHF. The CDR3 DNA sequence: TGTGCCAGCAGCCAAGGGACTAGCGGGAGGGAAGGTCACTTC.

The chain joins TRBV19 to TRBJ2-7; 7 nucleotides align to TRBD2. The germline V gene has CDR1 LNHDA and CDR2 SQIVND (reference sequence). This CDR3 has 13 amino acids. After removal of 5 bases from V and 4 bases from J, the junction contained 5 bases not matched to a gene. CDR3 protein: CASSVEAGYEQYF. CDR3 coding DNA: TGTGCCAGTAGTGTTGAAGCGGGATACGAGCAGTACTTC.

This clone showed up just a few times. Germline is not matched at one junction end, which may reflect a read error. This rearrangement joins TRBV19 to TRBJ2-1, with TRBD2 identical over 10 bases. The CDR3 is 11 residues long. The germline CDR1 and CDR2 sequences are LNHDA and SQIVND (reference sequence). The CDR3 region has the DNA TGTGCCTGTAGCGGGGGGAATGAGCAGTTCTTC. The encoded protein is CACSGGNEQFF.

The table lists this clone with a few counts. This sequence joins TRBV5-1 and TRBJ2-5; D possibly corresponds to TRBD1 (6 bases). From germline, CDR1 is SGHRS and CDR2 YFSETQ. The V and J ends lost 4 bases and 3 bases respectively, with 19 bases between them. CDR3 length: 16 amino acids. The chain's CDR3 is CASSPPQGTTKETQYF. CDR3 DNA: TGCGCCAGCAGCCCACCCCAAGGGACAACTAAAGAGACCCAGTACTTC.

The V and J genes are TRBV28 and TRBJ1-1, with 9 nucleotides matching TRBD1. This CDR3 region has 15 residues. CDR1 and CDR2 from the germline V gene are MDHEN and SYDVKM. With V trimmed by 4 bases and J by 1 base, 4 bases remained unmatched. The CDR3 protein is CASSSSGQGNTEAFF. DNA for the CDR3: TGTGCCAGCAGTTCCTCGGGACAGGGGAACACTGAAGCTTTCTTT. The variable domain in full, completed from reference TRBV28 and TRBJ1-1, reads DVKVTQSSRYLVKRTGEKVFLECVQDMDHENMFWYRQDPGLGLRLIYFSYDVKMKEKGDIPEGYSVSREKKERFSLILESASTNQTSMYLCASSSSGQGNTEAFFGQGTRLTVV.

The rearrangement links TRBV19 to TRBJ1-1, with D possibly being TRBD1 (5 bases). V lost 5 bases and J lost 6, with 16 bases in between. The CDR3 has 14 amino acids. Looked up from germline, CDR1 is LNHDA and CDR2 is SQIVND (reference sequence). CDR3 in DNA: TGTGCCAGTAGTGAATGGGGACTGTCGGCTGAAGCTTTCTTT. This sequence encodes CASSEWGLSAEAFF. Full variable domain (outside the CDR3, taken from reference TRBV19 and TRBJ1-1): DGGITQSPKYLFRKEGQNVTLSCEQNLNHDAMYWYRQDPGQGLRLIYYSQIVNDFQKGDIAEGYSVSREKKESFPLTVTSAQKNPTAFYLCASSEWGLSAEAFFGQGTRLTVV.

J is TRBJ1-4 and V is TRBV6-2 or TRBV6-3, with D possibly matching TRBD1 (6 bases). Germline CDR1 reads MNHEY; CDR2 reads SVGEGT. The CDR3 has 13 amino acids. Trimming pared 4 bases from V and 8 bases from J, leaving 11 bases between. CDR3 protein: CASSWGRKEKLFF. CDR3 DNA sequence: TGTGCCAGCAGTTGGGGGCGGAAGGAAAAACTGTTTTTT.

CDR3 loop: CASSLRLGGTGVYNEQFF. The CDR3 coding sequence is TGCGCCAGCAGCCTTCGGCTGGGCGGGACAGGGGTGTACAATGAGCAGTTCTTC. The chain links TRBV4-1 to TRBJ2-1, with 10 nucleotides matching TRBD1. The CDR3 runs to 18 residues. With 4 bases clipped from V and 4 bases from J, the junction kept 13 bases outside the gene matches. Germline assignment: CDR1 MGHRA and CDR2 YSYEKL.

This sequence joins TRBV18 and TRBJ1-1, with TRBD1 matching 9 bases. Germline V gene sequence: CDR1 KGHSH, CDR2 LQKENI. The CDR3 length is 15 residues. V lost 3 bases and J lost 5; bases outside the gene matches: 7. The CDR3 DNA sequence: TGTGCCAGCTCACCGAGTACAGGGGGCGGAACTGAAGCTTTCTTT. It specifies CASSPSTGGGTEAFF.

The J gene is TRBJ2-7, the V gene TRBV6-6; 8 bases are a match to TRBD2. Germline CDR1 reads MNHNY; CDR2 reads SVGAGI (reference sequence). Trimming at V came to 5 bases and at J to 3 bases, leaving 12 bases not matched to a gene. The CDR3 has 16 residues. The CDR3 spells CASSLSERGKHYEQYF. The CDR3 DNA follows: TGTGCCAGCAGTCTGTCCGAGCGGGGGAAACACTACGAGCAGTACTTC.

V and J are TRBV6-1 and TRBJ2-3; 11 bases line up with TRBD2. The CDR3 runs to 17 residues. CDR1 is MNHNS, CDR2 SASEGT, per germline. V lost 3 bases and J lost 4; bases outside the gene matches: 9. The CDR3 sequence is CASSDQKLAGAPDTQYF. In nucleotides, the CDR3 is TGTGCCAGCAGTGATCAGAAACTAGCGGGAGCCCCAGATACGCAGTATTTT.

This chain uses TRBV7-8 with TRBJ2-7, with 10 bases fitting TRBD2. CDR1 is SGHVS and CDR2 is FQNEAQ in the germline V gene. V shed 3 bases and J 3 bases; nucleotides not matched to a gene: 11. The CDR3 loop spans 17 amino acids. In DNA, the CDR3 is TGTGCCAGCAGCTTGGTCGCGACTAGCGGGCCCATCTACGAGCAGTACTTC. Its protein product is CASSLVATSGPIYEQYF.

The rearrangement uses TRBV6-5 and TRBJ2-2; TRBD1 aligns across 12 bases. The germline V gene has CDR1 MNHEY and CDR2 SVGAGI. The length of the CDR3 is 15 residues. Trimming removed 6 bases from V and 5 bases from J; junction bases left unmatched: 4. The CDR3 DNA reads TGTGCCAGCAGGGGACAGGGGGCTCGGACCGGGGAGCTGTTTTTT. It codes for CASRGQGARTGELFF.

This clone was detected a few times. The chain uses TRBV5-1 and TRBJ1-4; a weak D match, TRBD1 (5 bases). V lost 6 bases to trimming and J lost 4 bases, with 16 bases between them. Germline loops: CDR1 SGHRS, CDR2 YFSETQ. The CDR3 loop spans 15 amino acids. The CDR3 sequence: CASTSAGKLNEKLFF. For the CDR3, the DNA is TGCGCCAGCACCTCGGCAGGGAAGCTTAATGAAAAACTGTTTTTT.

J is TRBJ2-5 and V is TRBV5-1, with 8 bases matching TRBD2. The germline CDR1 and CDR2 sequences are SGHRS and YFSETQ. V dropped 1 base and J dropped 4; count of bases not matched to a gene: 3. The CDR3 is made up of 14 amino acids. The CDR3 nucleotides read TGCGCCAGCAGCTTGACGCTAGCGGGAGAGACCCAGTACTTC. It codes for CASSLTLAGETQYF.